Presented here are 6 T cell receptor beta chains from one specimen sequenced in a study of CD8+ T cells in alopecia areata. cDNA reverse transcribed from extracted RNA served as the sequencing template. Profiled with immunoSEQ multiplex PCR; TCRdb holds only in-frame clones, not every one. Of 65,000 to 95,000 clones in the sample, roughly 47% were seen once. The sample taken for sequencing was NKG2D-high CD8+ T cells sorted from blood. These receptors were obtained from a human donor with alopecia areata.

This clone was counted only a few times. The chain employs TRBV4-3 and TRBJ2-7; D might be TRBD2 (6 bases). The V gene lost 1 base and the J gene lost 5 bases, with 15 bases spanning the gap. Looked up from germline, CDR1 is LGHNA and CDR2 is YSLEER. CDR3 length: 15 residues. The CDR3 DNA is TGCGCCAGCAGCCAAGTGAGTGGAGGGCCGAACGAGCAGTACTTC. Protein sequence: CASSQVSGGPNEQYF.

V usage is TRBV4-1 and J usage is TRBJ1-4; D possibly corresponds to TRBD1 (5 bases). Trimming left V 4 bases short and J 5 bases short, with 11 bases between. CDR3 length: 14 residues. The germline V gene encodes CDR1 MGHRA and CDR2 YSYEKL. The CDR3 is CASSLSQGNEKLFF. Written as DNA, the CDR3 is TGCGCCAGCAGCCTTTCCCAGGGAAATGAAAAACTGTTTTTT.

This clone was seen a handful of times. The chain couples TRBV28 to TRBJ1-1; possible D gene TRBD1, 6 bases. Trimming left V 8 bases short and J 5 bases short, with 9 bases between. This CDR3 region has 11 residues. The germline gives CDR1 MDHEN, CDR2 SYDVKM. The CDR3, as DNA: TGTGCCAGCTTAACAGGGACTGAAGCTTTCTTT. Amino acid sequence: CASLTGTEAFF.

The genes are TRBV28 and TRBJ2-7, with 7 bases aligning to TRBD1. Germline CDR1 MDHEN, CDR2 SYDVKM. J gave up 1 base and V 7 bases, and 7 bases lay outside the gene matches. The CDR3 totals 14 residues. CDR3 nucleotides: TGTGCCAGCAAAGCACAGGGGAGATCCTACGAGCAGTACTTC. Its translation: CASKAQGRSYEQYF.

The V gene is TRBV18, the J gene TRBJ2-1, with D unclear. V was clipped by 2 bases and J by 1 base, with 21 bases between them. CDR1 and CDR2 (germline): KGHSH, LQKENI. The CDR3 runs 19 residues. Written as DNA, the CDR3 is TGTGCCAGCTCACCAAACTTGCGTACGGGTTCTGAGTCCTACAATGAGCAGTTCTTC. Amino acid sequence: CASSPNLRTGSESYNEQFF.

Details on this clone: The same CDR3 also results from other DNA sequences found in this sample. The chain carries TRBV29-1 and TRBJ2-7, with no clear D. Between the trimmed V and J ends, which lost 3 bases and 2 bases, there was a span of 5 bases. The CDR3 spans 11 residues. The germline V gene encodes CDR1 SQVTM and CDR2 ANQGSEA. CDR3 amino acids: CSVEDPYEQYF. The CDR3 DNA is TGCAGCGTTGAGGACCCCTACGAGCAGTACTTC.